This passage covers 32 T cell receptor beta chains from one sample sequenced in a study of T-cell memory formation after mild COVID-19. TCRdb recomputed calls from the 5' RACE reads with MiXCR, one row per CDR3 protein. The sample has around 210,000 distinct CDR3 sequences, over 9.5% seen once. The source material was PBMCs or a T cell subset sorted from them (not recorded which). The receptors were sampled from a man between 18 and 35 years old who had mild COVID-19 (a few samples of this study predate the infection). Cell type and time point are not known.

The V gene is TRBV28, the J gene TRBJ2-1, with a tentative D call TRBD1 (6 bases). The germline V and J ends were trimmed by 5 bases and 7 bases, with 18 bases remaining between them. The CDR3 sequence is 15 residues long. Per germline, CDR1 MDHEN and CDR2 SYDVKM. CDR3 in DNA: TGTGCCAGCAGTCCCCCCCGGACAGTCGGGAATGAGCAGTTCTTC. Protein product: CASSPPRTVGNEQFF.

This clonotype showed up many times. V usage is TRBV5-1 and J usage is TRBJ2-3; D could derive from TRBD1 or TRBD2 (5 bases each). This CDR3 contains 14 residues. Germline V gives CDR1 SGHRS, CDR2 YFSETQ. V was pared by 7 bases and J by 5 bases, with 17 bases between. CDR3 DNA sequence: TGCGCCAGCCGACCCGGGATAAGGGGAGATACGCAGTATTTT. This codes for CASRPGIRGDTQYF.

The CDR3: CASSKQGAGTQYF. CDR3 coding DNA: TGTGCCAGCAGCAAGCAGGGGGCTGGGACCCAGTACTTC. The chain carries TRBV7-9 and TRBJ2-5, with 8 nucleotides matching TRBD1. The CDR3 totals 13 residues. The germline V gene encodes CDR1 SEHNR and CDR2 FQNEAQ (reference sequence). The junction had 6 bases not matched to a gene; V was cut back by 5 bases and J by 7 bases.

The CDR3 DNA sequence: TGTGCCAGCAGCTTACAGAGCGGGGGGTATACCACAGATACGCAGTATTTT. This translates into CASSLQSGGYTTDTQYF. The genes are TRBV7-2 and TRBJ2-3; 9 bases map to TRBD2. The CDR3 sequence is 17 residues long. With 2 bases clipped from V and 2 bases from J, the junction kept 8 bases outside the gene matches. Germline V gene sequence: CDR1 SGHTA, CDR2 FQGNSA. The full variable domain, completed using reference TRBV7-2 and TRBJ2-3, is GAGVSQSPSNKVTEKGKDVELRCDPISGHTALYWYRQSLGQGLEFLIYFQGNSAPDKSGLPSDRFSAERTGGSVSTLTIQRTQQEDSAVYLCASSLQSGGYTTDTQYFGPGTRLTVL.

This clonotype was counted between two and nine times. The chain combines TRBV7-9 with TRBJ1-2; TRBD1 might be the D (5 bases). Trimming left V 1 base short and J 7 bases short, with 10 bases between. The CDR3 has 13 amino acids. CDR1 and CDR2 (germline): SEHNR, FQNEAQ (reference sequence). CDR3 sequence reads: CASSLDGQGGYTF. The DNA for the CDR3 is TGTGCCAGCAGCTTAGATGGTCAGGGTGGCTACACCTTC.

The table lists this clonotype with a few counts. The rearrangement uses TRBV29-1 and TRBJ1-5; no reliable D call. Germline CDR1 is SQVTM and CDR2 is ANQGSEA. V was cut by 4 bases and J by 6 bases, with 13 bases left in between. This CDR3 is 13 amino acids long. CDR3: CSVVSGVGQPQHF. The DNA for the CDR3 is TGCAGCGTTGTTTCTGGGGTCGGTCAGCCCCAGCATTTT.

This clonotype has at least ten counts. One junction end disagrees with the germline gene, perhaps due to a read error. The gene calls are TRBV20-1 and TRBJ2-1; TRBD2 is a possible D gene (6 bases). The CDR3 extends over 11 amino acids. Germline lookup yields CDR1 DFQATT and CDR2 SNEGSKA (reference sequence). Written as DNA, the CDR3 is TGCAGTGCTAGGGACTACATTGAGCAGTTCTTC. Amino acid sequence: CSARDYIEQFF.

This chain joins TRBV7-9 and TRBJ1-2, with unresolved D. CDR3 length equals 14 residues. Germline V gene lookup returns CDR1 SEHNR and CDR2 FQNEAQ (reference sequence). Deletions cut 0 bases from V and 4 bases from J, with 9 bases between. The CDR3 region is CASSLAGGFYGYTF. CDR3 sequence (DNA): TGTGCCAGCAGCTTAGCGGGCGGTTTCTATGGCTACACCTTC.

This clonotype was detected ten times or more. The chain employs TRBV9 and TRBJ2-3; D is undetermined. The CDR3 runs 12 residues. Germline loops: CDR1 SGDLS, CDR2 YYNGEE. The germline V and J ends were trimmed by 0 bases and 5 bases, with 4 bases remaining between them. The CDR3 bases are TGTGCCAGCAGCGTAGCACAAGATACGCAGTATTTT. It specifies CASSVAQDTQYF.

This clonotype was seen only a few times. The chain carries TRBV19 and TRBJ2-1; D possibly corresponds to TRBD2 (5 bases). The V end was cut by 1 base, the J end by 11 bases, with 15 bases between. The germline V gene has CDR1 LNHDA and CDR2 SQIVND (reference sequence). CDR3 size: 14 residues. The CDR3 sequence is CASSIGLAGSQQFF. The CDR3 region has the DNA TGTGCCAGTAGTATAGGTCTAGCTGGGAGCCAGCAGTTCTTC.

This clonotype was seen ten or more times. CDR3: CASSVDLGLANNEQFF. The CDR3 coding sequence is TGTGCCAGCAGCGTAGACTTGGGACTAGCTAATAATGAGCAGTTCTTC. The chain links TRBV9 to TRBJ2-1, with TRBD2 matching 9 bases. Germline CDR1 and CDR2: SGDLS and YYNGEE. With V trimmed by 0 bases and J by 7 bases, 8 bases remained unmatched. The length of the CDR3 is 16 residues.

Ten or more counts support this clonotype. The chain carries TRBV6-5 and TRBJ2-1; 7 positions agree with TRBD1. From germline, CDR1 is MNHEY and CDR2 SVGAGI. The CDR3 is made up of 14 amino acids. With V trimmed by 10 bases and J by 0 bases, 6 bases remained unmatched. CDR3 sequence reads: CATGRDSSYNEQFF. The CDR3 DNA sequence: TGTGCCACCGGACGGGACAGCTCCTACAATGAGCAGTTCTTC.

This clonotype was recorded a few times. The chain has TRBV7-2 and TRBJ2-2; weak D call: TRBD1 (5 bases). Trimming stripped 6 bases from V and 3 bases from J, with 14 bases between. This CDR3 spans 15 amino acids. Germline V gives CDR1 SGHTA, CDR2 FQGNSA. The CDR3 DNA reads TGTGCCAGCAGGCCCCGAGACAGTTACACCGGGGAGCTGTTTTTT. Residues: CASRPRDSYTGELFF.

This clonotype was counted at least ten times. The chain recombines TRBV29-1 with TRBJ2-3, with D uncertain. In germline, CDR1 is SQVTM, CDR2 ANQGSEA. V gave up 5 bases and J gave up 0 bases, with 9 bases separating them. The CDR3 loop spans 13 amino acids. For the CDR3, the DNA is TGCAGCGTTAACGTGGGGAGCACAGATACGCAGTATTTT. Its protein is CSVNVGSTDTQYF.

There are many counts of this clonotype. This chain uses TRBV12-3 or TRBV12-4 with TRBJ2-7; 8 bases map to TRBD1. V lost 3 bases and J lost 5; bases outside the gene matches: 6. This CDR3 is built from 14 residues. As DNA, the CDR3 is TGTGCCAGCAGTTTCCAGGGGGCAGGCGACGAGCAGTACTTC. It codes for CASSFQGAGDEQYF.

The chain combines TRBV6-5 with TRBJ2-4; D may correspond to TRBD1 or TRBD2 (7 bases each). V was cut by 5 bases and J by 5 bases, with 13 bases left in between. Germline V lookup: CDR1 MNHEY, CDR2 SVGAGI. The CDR3 is made up of 14 amino acids. CDR3: CASSQTGRENIQYF. For the CDR3, the DNA is TGTGCCAGCAGTCAGACAGGGAGGGAAAACATTCAGTACTTC.

The chain links TRBV5-1 to TRBJ2-7; TRBD1 agrees at 8 bases. This CDR3 comprises 15 residues. Trimming cost V 5 bases and J 2 bases; bases outside gene matches: 9. CDR1 is SGHRS, CDR2 YFSETQ, per germline. In nucleotides, the CDR3 is TGCGCCAGCAGAGGACCGGGACAGGCCACCTACGAGCAGTACTTC. Translation: CASRGPGQATYEQYF.

This chain links TRBV20-1 with TRBJ1-1; 7 bases match TRBD1. This CDR3 comprises 15 residues. The germline CDR1 and CDR2 sequences are DFQATT and SNEGSKA (reference sequence). With V trimmed by 0 bases and J by 4 bases, 8 bases remained unmatched. The CDR3 nucleotides read TGCAGTGCTAGAGAGCCGCGACAGGGCGGCACTGAAGCTTTCTTT. The encoded protein is CSAREPRQGGTEAFF.

A few counts support this clonotype. The V gene is TRBV7-9, the J gene TRBJ1-6, with TRBD1 matching over 8 bases. In germline, CDR1 is SEHNR, CDR2 FQNEAQ (reference sequence). J gave up 9 bases and V 4 bases, and 8 bases lay outside the gene matches. The CDR3 runs 15 residues. The CDR3 nucleotides read TGTGCCAGCAGCTCGCGGGACAGGAGGGTTTCACCCCTCCACTTT. Protein sequence: CASSSRDRRVSPLHF.

In this sample, this clonotype turned up a few times. The chain joins TRBV20-1 to TRBJ2-3; weak D call: TRBD2 (5 bases). Germline CDR1 is DFQATT and CDR2 is SNEGSKA (reference sequence). Trimming pared 1 base from V and 5 bases from J, leaving 7 bases between. The CDR3 extends over 12 amino acids. The CDR3 here is CSARGGVDTQYF. For the CDR3, the DNA is TGCAGTGCTAGAGGGGGAGTAGATACGCAGTATTTT.

This rearrangement joins TRBV4-1 to TRBJ2-3; D may be TRBD1 or TRBD2 (5 bases each). In germline, CDR1 is MGHRA, CDR2 YSYEKL. The ends were cut back, 3 bases at V and 2 bases at J, with 12 bases in the middle. There are 15 residues in the CDR3. CDR3 sequence (DNA): TGCGCCAGCAGCCAGCACGGGACGTCCACAGATACGCAGTATTTT. This encodes CASSQHGTSTDTQYF.

This clonotype was seen at least ten times. The J gene is TRBJ2-7, the V gene TRBV5-5; TRBD1 matches at 10 bases. Trimming cost V 4 bases and J 2 bases; bases outside gene matches: 15. Germline V gene data show CDR1 as SGHKS and CDR2 as YYEKEE (reference sequence). The CDR3 runs 18 residues. For the CDR3, the DNA is TGTGCCAGCAGCACCGGTACCCCGGGGACAGGGGTAACCTACGAGCAGTACGTC. Protein: CASSTGTPGTGVTYEQYV.

By share of the sample, this clonotype is medium-sized (0.01 to 0.1%). This chain uses TRBV5-1 with TRBJ2-6; 8 positions agree with TRBD1. CDR1 and CDR2 from the germline V gene are SGHRS and YFSETQ. This CDR3 spans 15 amino acids. J gave up 12 bases and V 0 bases, and 8 bases lay outside the gene matches. CDR3 in amino acids: CASSLEWTGMGVLTF. CDR3 coding DNA: TGCGCCAGCAGCTTGGAATGGACAGGGATGGGCGTCCTGACTTTC.

This chain links TRBV7-6 with TRBJ1-4, with unresolved D. This CDR3 comprises 13 residues. Trimming took off 0 bases at V and 7 bases at J, with 6 bases between the two ends. Germline lookup yields CDR1 SGHVS and CDR2 FNYEAQ. CDR3 nucleotides: TGTGCCAGCAGCTTAGCATATACTGAAAAACTGTTTTTT. This sequence encodes CASSLAYTEKLFF.

The chain carries TRBV18 and TRBJ2-1, with D possibly matching TRBD1 (6 bases). Germline CDR1 is KGHSH and CDR2 is LQKENI. The CDR3 contains 17 residues. The V end was cut by 3 bases, the J end by 0 bases, with 15 bases between. In nucleotides, the CDR3 is TGTGCCAGCTCACCGGCCGGGACACCTATCTCCTACAATGAGCAGTTCTTC. This codes for CASSPAGTPISYNEQFF.

The rearrangement joins TRBV2 to TRBJ2-2, with 9 nucleotides matching TRBD2. Looked up from germline, CDR1 is SNHLY and CDR2 is FYNNEI. CDR3 size: 17 residues. Trimming at V came to 4 bases and at J to 3 bases, leaving 9 bases not matched to a gene. The CDR3 is CASSAAGGRKYTGELFF. In DNA form, the CDR3 reads TGTGCCAGCAGTGCCGCGGGGGGGCGGAAGTACACCGGGGAGCTGTTTTTT.

The gene calls are TRBV7-9 and TRBJ1-1; a weak D match, TRBD1 (6 bases). This CDR3 comprises 15 residues. V was cut by 2 bases and J by 0 bases, with 10 bases left in between. Germline V gene data show CDR1 as SEHNR and CDR2 as FQNEAQ (reference sequence). The CDR3 region has the DNA TGTGCCAGCAGCTTACAGGGGACCATGAACACTGAAGCTTTCTTT. Protein sequence: CASSLQGTMNTEAFF.

This clonotype was picked up a small number of times. The CDR3 here is CASSYPPRYTGELFF. CDR3 DNA sequence: TGTGCCAGCAGTTACCCTCCGAGGTACACCGGGGAGCTGTTTTTT. This sequence joins TRBV6-2 or TRBV6-3 and TRBJ2-2; no clear D gene. Germline V CDR1 and CDR2: MNHEY, SVGEGT. V was trimmed by 2 bases and J by 3 bases, leaving 10 bases between them. The length of the CDR3 is 15 residues.

This clonotype has a count of ten or more. The CDR3 sequence is CASSVGDRMNTEAFF. CDR3 DNA sequence: TGTGCCAGCAGCGTAGGGGACAGGATGAACACTGAAGCTTTCTTT. The V gene is TRBV9, the J gene TRBJ1-1; TRBD1 aligns across 8 bases. V shed 0 bases, J shed 0 bases, and the junction held 1 base outside the gene matches. The CDR3 has 15 residues. Per the germline V gene, CDR1 is SGDLS and CDR2 is YYNGEE.

This clonotype was counted many times. The rearrangement links TRBV7-2 to TRBJ2-1, with 10 bases identical to TRBD2. The CDR3 spans 17 residues. The trim removed 1 base at V and 9 bases at J, leaving 12 bases unmatched. Per germline, CDR1 SGHTA and CDR2 FQGNSA. CDR3 nucleotides: TGTGCCAGCAGCTTAGGTCCCCAGCGGGGGGGCCGAAGTGAGCAGTTCTTC. It specifies CASSLGPQRGGRSEQFF. The full variable domain, in which reference TRBV7-2 and TRBJ2-1 provide the parts outside the CDR3, is GAGVSQSPSNKVTEKGKDVELRCDPISGHTALYWYRQSLGQGLEFLIYFQGNSAPDKSGLPSDRFSAERTGGSVSTLTIQRTQQEDSAVYLCASSLGPQRGGRSEQFFGPGTRLTVL.

This chain uses TRBV20-1 with TRBJ2-3; D uncertain. CDR1 is DFQATT and CDR2 is SNEGSKA in the germline V gene (reference sequence). V was clipped by 3 bases and J by 4 bases, with 11 bases between them. The CDR3 sequence is 13 residues long. The CDR3 DNA reads as TGCAGTGCTAGTAATCACCACCCAGATACGCAGTATTTT. Its translation: CSASNHHPDTQYF.

This clonotype was seen ten or more times. This rearrangement joins TRBV12-3 or TRBV12-4 to TRBJ2-7; 8 bases align to TRBD1. The CDR3 loop spans 14 amino acids. V lost 5 bases and J lost 7; bases outside the gene matches: 10. DNA of the CDR3: TGTGCCAGCAGTGGACAGGGCCGAGGGGGGGAGCAGTACGTC. It translates to CASSGQGRGGEQYV.